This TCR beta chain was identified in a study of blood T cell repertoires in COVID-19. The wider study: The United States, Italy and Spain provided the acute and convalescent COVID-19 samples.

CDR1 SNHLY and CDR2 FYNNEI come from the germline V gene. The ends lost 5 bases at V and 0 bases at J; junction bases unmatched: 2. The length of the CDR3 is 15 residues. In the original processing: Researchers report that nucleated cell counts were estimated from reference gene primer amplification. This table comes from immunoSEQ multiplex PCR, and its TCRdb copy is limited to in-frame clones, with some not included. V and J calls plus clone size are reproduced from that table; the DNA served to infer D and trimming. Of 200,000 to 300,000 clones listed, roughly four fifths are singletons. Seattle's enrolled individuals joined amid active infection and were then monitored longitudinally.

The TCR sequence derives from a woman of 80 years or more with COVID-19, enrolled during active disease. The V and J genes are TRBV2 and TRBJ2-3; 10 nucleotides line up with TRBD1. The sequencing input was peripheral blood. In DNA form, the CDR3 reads TGTGCCAGCAGTCGACAGGGGGCTAGCACAGATACGCAGTATTTT. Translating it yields CASSRQGASTDTQYF. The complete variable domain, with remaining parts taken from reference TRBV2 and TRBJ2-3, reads EPEVTQTPSHQVTQMGQEVILRCVPISNHLYFYWYRQILGQKVEFLVSFYNNEISEKSEIFDDQFSVERPDGSNFTLKIRSTKLEDSAMYFCASSRQGASTDTQYFGPGTRLTVL.